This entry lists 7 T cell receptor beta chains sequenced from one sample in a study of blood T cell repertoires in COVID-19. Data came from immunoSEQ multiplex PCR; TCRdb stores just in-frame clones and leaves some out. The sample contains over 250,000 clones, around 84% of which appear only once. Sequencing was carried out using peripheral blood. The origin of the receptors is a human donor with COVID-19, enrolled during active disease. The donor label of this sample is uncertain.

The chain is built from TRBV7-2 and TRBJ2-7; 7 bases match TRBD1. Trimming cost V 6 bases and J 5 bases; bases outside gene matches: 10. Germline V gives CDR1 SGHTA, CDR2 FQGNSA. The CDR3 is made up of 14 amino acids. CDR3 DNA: TGTGCCAGCAGAGCCGGGACAGCGACTGACGAGCAGTACTTC. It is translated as CASRAGTATDEQYF.

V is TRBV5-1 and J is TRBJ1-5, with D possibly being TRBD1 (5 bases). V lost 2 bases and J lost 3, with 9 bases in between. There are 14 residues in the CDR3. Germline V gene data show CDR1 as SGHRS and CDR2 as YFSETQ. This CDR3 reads CASSLGVPNQPQHF. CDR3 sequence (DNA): TGCGCCAGCAGCTTAGGGGTGCCCAATCAGCCCCAGCATTTT.

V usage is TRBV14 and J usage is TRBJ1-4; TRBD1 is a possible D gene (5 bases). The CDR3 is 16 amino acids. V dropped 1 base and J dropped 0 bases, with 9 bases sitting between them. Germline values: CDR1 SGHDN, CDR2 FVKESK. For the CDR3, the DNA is TGTGCCAGCAGCCAAGGGGGCCCTGCAACTAATGAAAAACTGTTTTTT. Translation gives CASSQGGPATNEKLFF.

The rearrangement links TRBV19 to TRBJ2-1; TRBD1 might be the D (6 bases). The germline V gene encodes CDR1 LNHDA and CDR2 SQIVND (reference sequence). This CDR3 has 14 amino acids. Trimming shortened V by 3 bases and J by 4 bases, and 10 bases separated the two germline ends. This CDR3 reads CASSIEGQYNEQFF. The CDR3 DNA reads TGTGCCAGTAGTATTGAGGGACAATACAATGAGCAGTTCTTC.

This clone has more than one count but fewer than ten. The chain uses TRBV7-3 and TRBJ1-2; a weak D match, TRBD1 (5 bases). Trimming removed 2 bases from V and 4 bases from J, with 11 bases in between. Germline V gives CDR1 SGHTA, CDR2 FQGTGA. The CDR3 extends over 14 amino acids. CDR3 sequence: CASSLAPTVYGYTF. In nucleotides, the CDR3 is TGTGCCAGCAGCTTAGCACCGACAGTCTATGGCTACACCTTC.

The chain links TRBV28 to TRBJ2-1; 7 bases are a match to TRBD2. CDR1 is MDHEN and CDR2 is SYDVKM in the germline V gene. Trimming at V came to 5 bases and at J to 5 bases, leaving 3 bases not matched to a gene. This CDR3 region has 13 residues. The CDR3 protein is CASSQGGDNEQFF. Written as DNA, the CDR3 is TGTGCCAGCAGTCAGGGAGGGGACAATGAGCAGTTCTTC.

The CDR3 region has the DNA TGTGCCAGCAGCTTCGGGGGTTCCCTTGAAGCTTTCTTT. Translation gives CASSFGGSLEAFF. The gene calls are TRBV7-2 and TRBJ1-1, with a weak D call TRBD1 (5 bases). Per the germline V gene, CDR1 is SGHTA and CDR2 is FQGNSA. V was cut by 3 bases and J by 7 bases, with 12 bases left in between. The CDR3 is 13 residues long. The full variable domain, its missing parts supplied by reference TRBV7-2 and TRBJ1-1, is GAGVSQSPSNKVTEKGKDVELRCDPISGHTALYWYRQSLGQGLEFLIYFQGNSAPDKSGLPSDRFSAERTGGSVSTLTIQRTQQEDSAVYLCASSFGGSLEAFFGQGTRLTVV.